The rows below give T cell receptor beta chains drawn from one sample of a study of shared clonotypes between healthy human individuals. Assay: immunoSEQ multiplex PCR; the TCRdb copy retains only in-frame clones and omits some. The data show 2 million to 2.5 million clones, approximately 90% seen once. What was sequenced was naive CD4+ T cells from PBMCs. Every receptor here comes from a man between 18 and 35 years old in good health. Some clones in this sample may be carry-over from other donors' samples. CDR3s leave out the opening cysteine and the closing phenylalanine or tryptophan. D genes are given only for firm matches. Rows give clone size only sometimes, using once, few, many, or a class for an expanded clone.

clone_size	d_call	v_call	cdr3_aa
NA	TRBD1	TRBV4-1	ASSHRTGWDQPQH
NA	TRBD2	TRBV5-5	ASSQLAGGFYEQY
NA	NA	TRBV28	ASSLVAPYNEQF
NA	TRBD1	TRBV6-5	ASRRQGAGQETQY
once	NA	TRBV6-6	ASNGPPRGETQY
NA	NA	TRBV11-2	ASSLVDEQY
NA	TRBD1	TRBV5-1	ATTPGGNTGELF
NA	NA	TRBV30	AWMDSPYEQY
NA	NA	TRBV7-6	ASSVRGTANTGELF
NA	NA	TRBV5-4	ASSRESNYGYT
NA	NA	TRBV11-2	ASSLGTYNSPLH
NA	TRBD1	TRBV2	ASRGTGEKLF
NA	TRBD1	TRBV19	ASSIRPDRGSTEAF
once	NA	TRBV11-1	ASSPGTPGDTQY
NA	TRBD1	TRBV9	ASSPLTGIGEKLF
NA	NA	TRBV5-1	ASSRDSAGEQF
NA	NA	TRBV4-3	ASSLRRGASTGELF
NA	NA	TRBV9	ASSSSRSTNEKLF
NA	TRBD2	TRBV7-3	ASSLMAGVRYEQY
once	NA	TRBV28	ASSRPVQGSYEQY
NA	NA	TRBV18	ASSQAQLGEKLF
NA	TRBD1	TRBV7-9	ASSPGTGTDTQY
NA	TRBD1	TRBV28	ASSLHPGQGMVTQH
NA	TRBD1	TRBV7-3	ASSLIAGTGVPF
NA	NA	TRBV5-4	ASSLKHSSYNEQF
NA	TRBD2	TRBV6-1	ATILAGDTEQF
NA	TRBD1	TRBV13	ASSLRQGNEKLF
once	NA	TRBV5-4	ASSSAGGRLGTGELF
NA	TRBD2	TRBV5-5	ASSLAGVQETQY
NA	NA	TRBV6-7	ASSVFQRQSRANVLT
NA	NA	TRBV9	ASSVNSRGPETQY
NA	NA	TRBV6-6	ASSYQGSGELF
NA	TRBD2	TRBV27	ASSFLAGDYEQY
NA	NA	TRBV7-9	ASAQYDSYGYT
NA	NA	TRBV5-1	ASARLGGNEKLF
NA	NA	TRBV7-9	ASRTTGNTEAF
NA	NA	TRBV27	ASSATGSYGYT